The sequence of this T cell receptor beta chain was determined in a study of T cell changes during pregnancy in multiple sclerosis (dated by TCRdb to about 2019). About the study as a whole: The study looked at changes in the T cell repertoire across pregnancy in women with multiple sclerosis.

In this sample, this clone turned up a few times. Its antigen is unknown. No base quality information exists; no much larger clone differs at one position. The germline V gene sets CDR1 to MRHNA and CDR2 to SNTAGT. The V end gives up 5 bases and the J end 4 bases, leaving 2 bases in the junction not matched to a gene. Counted from cysteine to phenylalanine, this CDR3 has 13 amino acids. Only CDR3 DNA remains: 39 bases, in frame from the first base. Preparation of the library involved the immunoSEQ multiplex PCR assay. TCRdb mirrors the immuneACCESS table, restricted to in-frame sequences. Some clones are absent from its copies; in checked studies, under half trace to an unresolved V gene, and the reason for the others is unknown. A total of tens of thousands of clones appear in this sample, around 90% of them only once. The ten top clones hold around 0.96% of the sample.

The rearranged segments are TRBV6-4 and TRBJ1-1, with TRBD1 identical over 9 junction bases. The input for sequencing was peripheral blood, taken in the first trimester of pregnancy. The TCR was taken from a female donor in good health, enrolled as a control in a pregnancy study. For the CDR3, the sequence is CASSKDRGTEAFF. The DNA reads as follows: TGTGCCAGCAGTAAGGACAGGGGCACTGAAGCTTTCTTT.